The 3 T cell receptor beta chains in this list originate from one sample, sequenced in a study of response to subunit inactivated influenza vaccine. In TCRdb, the RT-PCR reads were re-called with MiXCR into one record per CDR3 protein. The sample shows hundreds of thousands of distinct CDR3 sequences, approximately 15% of them seen only once. The specimen was PBMCs from blood, collected approximately 15 days before vaccination. The receptors derive from a man aged 45-65 years who received an inactivated influenza vaccine.

V gene TRBV28 combines with J gene TRBJ1-5; D is perhaps TRBD1 (5 bases). V lost 6 bases and J lost 8, with 11 bases in between. CDR1 and CDR2 from the germline V gene are MDHEN and SYDVKM. This CDR3 has 12 residues. In DNA, the CDR3 is TGTGCCAGCAGCTGGGGGGAAAAGCCCCAGCATTTT. It specifies CASSWGEKPQHF.

This clonotype came up a few times. The chain recombines TRBV12-3 or TRBV12-4 with TRBJ2-3, with D unresolved. This CDR3 spans 13 amino acids. The V and J ends lost 7 bases and 4 bases respectively, with 12 bases between them. The CDR3 DNA reads TGTGCCAGCACGATGACAAATTCAGATACGCAGTATTTT. This codes for CASTMTNSDTQYF.

V usage is TRBV7-9 and J usage is TRBJ2-1; TRBD1 might be the D (5 bases). Germline-derived CDR1 and CDR2 are SEHNR and FQNEAQ (reference sequence). The CDR3 has 13 amino acids. V was pared by 6 bases and J by 5 bases, with 11 bases between. Written as DNA, the CDR3 is TGTGCCAGCAGTTACAGGAGAGACAATGAGCAGTTCTTC. Encoded protein: CASSYRRDNEQFF.